One sample yielded the 11 T cell receptor beta chains listed below, sequenced in a study of cytomegalovirus exposure and HLA in healthy donors. 60 Vbeta and 13 Jbeta primers were used in PCR. Sequencing used immunoSEQ multiplex PCR; TCRdb keeps in-frame clones, though not all of them. The sample lists 130,000 to 150,000 clones; around 76% were seen once. The specimen sequenced was PBMCs. The receptors were gathered from a man aged 18 to 30 in good health and CMV-seronegative.

This chain connects TRBV11-3 to TRBJ2-5; 9 nucleotides agree with TRBD2. Looked up from germline, CDR1 is SGHNT and CDR2 is YENEEA. The trim removed 1 base at V and 5 bases at J, leaving 5 bases unmatched. The CDR3 length is 15 residues. The chain's CDR3 is CASSLGPSGGETQYF. The CDR3 DNA reads TGTGCCAGCAGCTTAGGACCCAGCGGGGGGGAGACCCAGTACTTC.

The chain couples TRBV18 to TRBJ2-5; D remains ambiguous. The germline V gene has CDR1 KGHSH and CDR2 LQKENI. This CDR3 has 14 residues. V lost 2 bases, J lost 5 bases, and 12 bases lay in between. CDR3: CASSPNVVGETQYF. The CDR3 region has the DNA TGTGCCAGCTCACCAAACGTGGTCGGGGAGACCCAGTACTTC.

This clone has a handful of counts. This sequence joins TRBV11-3 and TRBJ1-1, with TRBD1 matching 11 bases. From germline, CDR1 is SGHNT and CDR2 YENEEA. Losses at the gene ends were 6 bases for V and 4 bases for J; bases not matched to a gene: 4. The CDR3 totals 14 residues. CDR3 loop: CASRLGTGGTEAFF. The DNA for the CDR3 is TGTGCCAGCAGGCTGGGGACAGGGGGCACTGAAGCTTTCTTT.

The chain recombines TRBV5-1 with TRBJ2-1; no firm D call. There are 15 residues in the CDR3. V dropped 4 bases and J dropped 4 bases, with 15 bases sitting between them. Looked up from germline, CDR1 is SGHRS and CDR2 is YFSETQ. CDR3 amino acids: CASSPEAAVYNEQFF. The DNA of the CDR3 is TGCGCCAGCAGCCCCGAGGCGGCAGTATACAATGAGCAGTTCTTC.

The chain carries TRBV6-4 and TRBJ2-3; TRBD2 aligns across 10 bases. The length of the CDR3 is 16 residues. V dropped 0 bases and J dropped 0; count of bases not matched to a gene: 0. Per germline, CDR1 MRHNA and CDR2 SNTAGT. The DNA of the CDR3 is TGTGCCAGCAGTGACTCTAGCGGGGGGAGCACAGATACGCAGTATTTT. The encoded protein is CASSDSSGGSTDTQYF.

This clone was picked up a small number of times. The chain recombines TRBV19 with TRBJ2-7; 11 bases are a match to TRBD2. The ends lost 5 bases at V and 2 bases at J; junction bases unmatched: 5. From germline, CDR1 is LNHDA and CDR2 SQIVND (reference sequence). CDR3 length: 15 residues. Here the CDR3 reads CASSHGTSGTYEQYF. For the CDR3, the DNA is TGTGCCAGTAGTCACGGGACTAGCGGTACCTACGAGCAGTACTTC.

This clone was found once. The gene calls are TRBV5-4 and TRBJ2-1; the match to TRBD1 covers 7 bases. The CDR3 totals 15 residues. The germline gives CDR1 SGHNT, CDR2 YYREEE (reference sequence). Unmatched junction bases numbered 11, after V lost 4 bases and J lost 7 bases. The DNA for the CDR3 is TGTGCCAGCAGCCCCTTGGGGACAGCGGCAAATGAGCAGTTCTTC. Protein product: CASSPLGTAANEQFF.

This clone was counted between two and nine times. This same CDR3 is encoded by further DNA sequences in the sample. The CDR3: CASSLGGRYTEAFF. CDR3 in DNA: TGTGCCAGCAGCTTGGGAGGGCGATACACTGAAGCTTTCTTT. This chain connects TRBV5-6 to TRBJ1-1; D gene ambiguous. In germline, CDR1 is SGHDT, CDR2 YYEEEE. Trimming shortened V by 0 bases and J by 3 bases, and 9 bases separated the two germline ends. The CDR3 covers 14 residues.

The chain has TRBV4-1 and TRBJ2-7; 13 bases agree with TRBD2. Germline CDR1 and CDR2: MGHRA and YSYEKL. This CDR3 spans 17 amino acids. V shed 3 bases and J 5 bases; nucleotides not matched to a gene: 10. The CDR3 bases are TGCGCCAGCAGCCAGAGACTAGCGGGAGGCCCCGGGGACGAGCAGTACTTC. The encoded protein is CASSQRLAGGPGDEQYF.

The rearrangement uses TRBV2 and TRBJ2-7; D is uncertain. Per germline, CDR1 SNHLY and CDR2 FYNNEI. The CDR3 spans 13 residues. V was cut by 3 bases and J by 1 base, with 7 bases left in between. As DNA, the CDR3 is TGTGCCAGCAGTGAGTTCGTATCCTACGAGCAGTACTTC. Amino acid sequence: CASSEFVSYEQYF. Looking up the rest from reference TRBV2 and TRBJ2-7 gives the full variable domain: EPEVTQTPSHQVTQMGQEVILRCVPISNHLYFYWYRQILGQKVEFLVSFYNNEISEKSEIFDDQFSVERPDGSNFTLKIRSTKLEDSAMYFCASSEFVSYEQYFGPGTRLTVT.

Only one count was recorded for this clone. This rearrangement joins TRBV11-3 to TRBJ2-1, with 10 bases lining up with TRBD2. Per the germline V gene, CDR1 is SGHNT and CDR2 is YENEEA. The trim removed 4 bases at V and 6 bases at J, leaving 6 bases unmatched. CDR3 size: 15 residues. Here the CDR3 DNA reads TGTGCCAGCAGCTCTATAGCGGGGGGAATCAATGAGCAGTTCTTC. This translates into CASSSIAGGINEQFF.